The 28 T cell receptor beta chains presented below share a single source sample, sequenced in a study of T cells expressing NK-cell markers. TCRdb reprocessed the 5' RACE reads; each CDR3 protein has one entry and no DNA is given. The sample totals fewer than 550,000 distinct CDR3 sequences. The specimen sequenced was blood T cells: a sorted CD56 or NKG2C T cell subset, CD4+ or CD8+ T cells, or bulk PBMC T cells (not recorded which). All receptors come from a woman aged 50 to 60 in good health.

CDR3 sequence reads: CASSKGRHRGTGLDYNEQFF. The chain employs TRBV7-3 and TRBJ2-1; TCRdb reports TRBD2, a call that lacks DNA to check it against. CDR3 size: 20 residues. Looked up from germline, CDR1 is SGHTA and CDR2 is FQGTGA.

This rearrangement joins TRBV20-1 to TRBJ2-7. This CDR3 has 11 residues. CDR1 is DFQATT, CDR2 SNEGSKA, per germline (reference sequence). CDR3 protein: CSAMESGEQYF.

The genes are TRBV29-1 and TRBJ2-1. The CDR3 runs 13 residues. CDR1 is SQVTM and CDR2 is ANQGSEA in the germline V gene. CDR3: CSVENSQTYEQFF.

The chain has TRBV5-1 and TRBJ1-1. CDR3 length: 15 amino acids. CDR1 is SGHRS and CDR2 is YFSETQ in the germline V gene. The CDR3 region is CASSRDGTSNTEAFF.

The rearrangement joins TRBV7-8 to TRBJ1-1. CDR1 is SGHVS, CDR2 FQNEAQ, per germline. The CDR3 runs 13 residues. The CDR3 protein is CASSHYREVGAFF.

CDR3 region: CASSPGQGRGGELFF. This chain uses TRBV2 with TRBJ2-2; TCRdb lists TRBD1, though no DNA is available to test this call. CDR1 and CDR2 (germline): SNHLY, FYNNEI. The CDR3 has 15 residues.

This chain uses TRBV6-1 with TRBJ2-5; TCRdb's assignment of TRBD2 cannot be checked, as there is no DNA. CDR1 and CDR2 from the germline V gene are MNHNS and SASEGT. CDR3 length: 14 amino acids. CDR3 amino acids: CASTIPGLQETQYF.

The rearrangement joins TRBV5-1 to TRBJ2-5; TCRdb's D gene call, TRBD2, goes unchecked for lack of DNA. CDR3 length equals 15 residues. The germline CDR1 and CDR2 sequences are SGHRS and YFSETQ. CDR3 protein: CASSGEGQRTETQYF.

This chain joins TRBV7-3 and TRBJ2-7. The CDR3 is 13 amino acids. Germline V CDR1 and CDR2: SGHTA, FQGTGA. This chain's CDR3 is CASSLNGAYEQYF.

The rearrangement joins TRBV5-1 to TRBJ2-7; lacking DNA, the TRBD1 call made by TCRdb goes unchecked. The CDR3 sequence is 17 residues long. Germline V CDR1 and CDR2: SGHRS, YFSETQ. This CDR3 is CASSFGGQGIFRYEQYF.

The J gene is TRBJ2-3, the V gene TRBV27; TCRdb's D call, TRBD2, is unchecked because there is no DNA. The CDR3 covers 14 residues. In germline, CDR1 is MNHEY, CDR2 SMNVEV (reference sequence). The chain's CDR3 is CASRPGTSGRFTYF.

The chain recombines TRBV5-1 with TRBJ1-1; the TCRdb call, TRBD1, lacks DNA for checking. This CDR3 comprises 13 residues. Germline V gives CDR1 SGHRS, CDR2 YFSETQ. CDR3 region: CASRGALNTEAFF.

V and J are TRBV20-1 and TRBJ2-1. This CDR3 contains 14 residues. Germline CDR1 DFQATT, CDR2 SNEGSKA (reference sequence). CDR3 sequence: CSARDRSAMNEQFF.

The genes are TRBV18 and TRBJ1-1. CDR3 length: 14 amino acids. CDR1 KGHSH and CDR2 LQKENI come from the germline V gene. CDR3 sequence reads: CASSPQELNTEAFF.

This chain joins TRBV4-1 and TRBJ1-1; TCRdb's D call, TRBD1, is unchecked because there is no DNA. The germline V gene encodes CDR1 MGHRA and CDR2 YSYEKL. The CDR3 has 16 residues. The CDR3 reads CASSHLDREVGAEAFF.

This chain links TRBV9 with TRBJ1-1. Germline-derived CDR1 and CDR2 are SGDLS and YYNGEE. The CDR3 runs to 14 residues. Here the CDR3 reads CASSSQSGNTEAFF.

V usage is TRBV7-2 and J usage is TRBJ2-7; no DNA is available, so the TRBD1 call from TCRdb remains unchecked. Germline CDR1 and CDR2: SGHTA and FQGNSA. The CDR3 sequence is 15 residues long. The CDR3 loop is CASSLRGDGTSEQYF.

The chain employs TRBV10-3 and TRBJ1-2. CDR3 length: 11 residues. Germline lookup yields CDR1 ENHRY and CDR2 SYGVKD. CDR3 protein: CAISRGNGYTF.

The rearrangement uses TRBV20-1 and TRBJ2-7. CDR1 DFQATT and CDR2 SNEGSKA come from the germline V gene (reference sequence). There are 14 residues in the CDR3. CDR3 loop: CSARMERDSYEQYF.

The chain uses TRBV3-1 and TRBJ2-2; TCRdb reports TRBD2, a call that lacks DNA to check it against. This CDR3 is built from 15 residues. Germline loops: CDR1 LGHDT, CDR2 YNNKEL (reference sequence). Here the CDR3 reads CASRRIAGVSGELFF.

The V call is TRBV5-1, the J call TRBJ2-1; TCRdb's D call of TRBD2 is untestable without DNA. The CDR3 has 14 residues. Looked up from germline, CDR1 is SGHRS and CDR2 is YFSETQ. The CDR3 is CASSLPGGLAGDIF.

This chain connects TRBV20-1 to TRBJ1-1. There are 13 residues in the CDR3. Germline V gives CDR1 DFQATT, CDR2 SNEGSKA (reference sequence). The CDR3 region is CSVLSATAGVAFF.

V is TRBV7-8 and J is TRBJ2-5; TCRdb designates TRBD2, a call that cannot be tested without DNA. This CDR3 contains 18 residues. Germline V CDR1 and CDR2: SGHVS, FQNEAQ. The CDR3: CASSSRLAGGWAQETQYF.

CDR3 region: CASYRGTEAFF. The chain carries TRBV27 and TRBJ1-1; TCRdb gives TRBD1 as the D gene, but with no DNA this cannot be confirmed. The CDR3 spans 11 residues. In germline, CDR1 is MNHEY, CDR2 SMNVEV (reference sequence).

The chain combines TRBV12-3 or TRBV12-4 with TRBJ2-3. The length of the CDR3 is 13 residues. The CDR3 region is CASTHLTTDTQYF.

The chain links TRBV7-3 to TRBJ2-6; TCRdb selects TRBD1, and the lack of DNA leaves this call unchecked. This CDR3 is 18 amino acids long. Germline V lookup: CDR1 SGHTA, CDR2 FQGTGA. The CDR3 protein is CASSLTGTGWTGANVLTF.

V gene TRBV10-3 combines with J gene TRBJ2-5; TCRdb calls TRBD1, which cannot be checked without DNA. There are 14 residues in the CDR3. Germline loops: CDR1 ENHRY, CDR2 SYGVKD. The CDR3: CAISSGTGGETQYF.

CDR3 region: CASRTAGLVDGTQYF. The chain uses TRBV27 and TRBJ2-3; the D gene TCRdb calls, TRBD2, cannot be checked with no DNA. Germline values: CDR1 MNHEY, CDR2 SMNVEV (reference sequence). CDR3 length equals 15 residues.